Described below is a single T cell receptor (beta chain) sequence and its context. The data originate from a study of technical replicates of blood from a handful of donors. The CDR3 is made up of 13 amino acids. Germline loops: CDR1 SGHAT, CDR2 FQNNGV. V was clipped by 5 bases and J by 9 bases, with 14 bases between them. Using immunoSEQ multiplex PCR, the repertoire was profiled, and TCRdb retains in-frame clones only, with some absent. The sample has 55,000 to 85,000 clones, about 97% seen once. This chain joins TRBV11-2 and TRBJ2-1; a possible D gene is TRBD2 (6 bases). Sequencing was performed on T cells isolated from PBMCs. The TCR comes from a human donor in good health. The CDR3 spells CASSPGTLTEQFF. The CDR3 region has the DNA TGTGCCAGCAGCCCAGGGACTCTCACTGAGCAGTTCTTC.